This entry describes one T cell receptor beta chain. Its antigen is unidentified. The primer mix had 60 Vbeta and 13 Jbeta primers. Data came from immunoSEQ multiplex PCR; TCRdb stores just in-frame clones and leaves some out. The sample lists approximately 99,000 clones, about four fifths occurring once. The data stem from a study of cytomegalovirus exposure and HLA in healthy donors. V dropped 0 bases and J dropped 0 bases, with 3 bases sitting between them. Per germline, CDR1 LGHNA and CDR2 YNFKEQ. CDR3 size: 14 residues. Points from the study as a whole: Later analysis associated a missense DCLRE1C variant with TCR beta V- and J-gene trimming. Several of the most significant clusters were apparently associated with common viral pathogens in a later analysis. The classifier was said to identify cytomegalovirus status with high specificity and sensitivity.

This receptor was taken from a male donor in good health and CMV-seropositive. This chain links TRBV4-2 with TRBJ2-1; no firm D call. Sequencing was done on a sample of PBMCs. The CDR3 bases are TGTGCCAGCAGCCAAGAACTCTCCTACAATGAGCAGTTCTTC. Protein sequence: CASSQELSYNEQFF.